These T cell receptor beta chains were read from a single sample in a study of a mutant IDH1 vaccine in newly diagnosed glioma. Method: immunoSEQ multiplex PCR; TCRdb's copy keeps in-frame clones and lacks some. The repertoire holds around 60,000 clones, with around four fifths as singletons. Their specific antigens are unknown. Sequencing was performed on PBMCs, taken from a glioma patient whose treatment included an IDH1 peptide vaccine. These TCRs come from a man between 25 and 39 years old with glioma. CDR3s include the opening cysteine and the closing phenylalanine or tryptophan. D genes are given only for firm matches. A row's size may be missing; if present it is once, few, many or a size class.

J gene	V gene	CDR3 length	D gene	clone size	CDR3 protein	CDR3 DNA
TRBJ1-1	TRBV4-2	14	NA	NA	CASSQASGRTEAFF	TGTGCCAGCAGCCAAGCGTCAGGGCGGACTGAAGCTTTCTTT
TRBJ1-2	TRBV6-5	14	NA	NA	CASRRGIRDRGYTF	TGTGCCAGCAGGCGGGGGATCAGGGATCGAGGCTACACCTTC
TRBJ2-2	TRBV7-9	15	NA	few	CASSLNNANTGELFF	TGTGCCAGCAGCTTGAACAACGCGAACACCGGGGAGCTGTTTTTT
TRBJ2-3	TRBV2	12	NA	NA	CASRQEKNTQYF	TGTGCCAGTCGACAGGAGAAAAATACGCAGTATTTT
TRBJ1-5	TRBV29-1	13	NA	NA	CSVAWGANQPQHF	TGCAGCGTTGCTTGGGGTGCCAATCAGCCCCAGCATTTT
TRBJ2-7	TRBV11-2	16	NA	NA	CASSLIPQGHLYEQYF	TGTGCCAGCAGCTTGATACCCCAGGGGCACCTCTACGAGCAGTACTTC
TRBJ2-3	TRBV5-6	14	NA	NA	CASSLDGPTDTQYF	TGTGCCAGCAGCTTGGATGGGCCCACAGATACGCAGTATTTT
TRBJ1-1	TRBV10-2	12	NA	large	CASSSGALEAFF	TGCGCCAGCAGTTCAGGGGCCCTTGAAGCTTTCTTT
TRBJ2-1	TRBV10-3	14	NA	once	CAISAENSYNEQFF	TGTGCCATCAGTGCTGAAAACTCCTACAATGAGCAGTTCTTC
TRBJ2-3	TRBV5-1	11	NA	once	CASKLTDTQYF	TGCGCCAGCAAGTTGACAGATACGCAGTATTTT
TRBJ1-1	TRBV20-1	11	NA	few	CSAISITEAFF	TGCAGTGCAATCTCAATCACTGAAGCTTTCTTT
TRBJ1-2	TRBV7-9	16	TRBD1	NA	CASSRQGTGVSYGYTF	TGTGCCAGCAGCCGACAAGGAACAGGGGTTAGCTATGGCTACACCTTC
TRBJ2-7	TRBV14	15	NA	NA	CASSQLGPSFYEQYF	TGTGCCAGCAGCCAATTGGGGCCCTCCTTCTACGAGCAGTACTTC
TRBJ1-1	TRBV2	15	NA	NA	CASSEFRVANTEAFF	TGTGCCAGCAGTGAGTTCAGGGTAGCGAACACTGAAGCTTTCTTT
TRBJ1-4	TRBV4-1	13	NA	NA	CASSQDVPEKLFF	TGCGCCAGCAGCCAAGACGTCCCCGAAAAACTGTTTTTT
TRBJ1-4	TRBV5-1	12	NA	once	CASRDFNEKLFF	TGCGCCAGCAGGGACTTTAATGAAAAACTGTTTTTT
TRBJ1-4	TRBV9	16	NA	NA	CTSSVGFGGSNEKLFF	TGTACCAGCAGCGTAGGGTTTGGGGGGTCTAATGAAAAACTGTTTTTT
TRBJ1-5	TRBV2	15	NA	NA	CASSESEYSNQPQHF	TGTGCCAGCAGTGAATCGGAATATAGCAATCAGCCCCAGCATTTT
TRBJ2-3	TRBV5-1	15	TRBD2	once	CASSLGGGNTDTQYF	TGCGCCAGCAGCTTGGGCGGGGGAAACACAGATACGCAGTATTTT
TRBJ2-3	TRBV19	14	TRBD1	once	CASSGQGAADTQYF	TGTGCCAGTAGTGGACAGGGGGCAGCAGATACGCAGTATTTT
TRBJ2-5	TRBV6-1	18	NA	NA	CASSEHRDRRPRRETQYF	TGTGCCAGCAGTGAGCACCGGGACCGCCGTCCGAGGCGAGAGACCCAGTACTTC
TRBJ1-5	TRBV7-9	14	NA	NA	CASSSTVSNQPQHF	TGTGCCAGCAGCTCGACAGTTAGCAATCAGCCCCAGCATTTT
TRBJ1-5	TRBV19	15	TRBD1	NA	CASSLAQGANQPQHF	TGTGCCAGTAGTCTGGCACAGGGGGCGAATCAGCCCCAGCATTTT
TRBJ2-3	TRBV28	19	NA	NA	CASSSPALGGQAHTDTQYF	TGTGCCAGCAGTTCTCCGGCTCTGGGGGGGCAGGCTCACACAGATACGCAGTATTTT
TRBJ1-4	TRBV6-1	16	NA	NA	CASSGGSGLSMEKLFF	TGTGCCAGCAGTGGGGGATCAGGGCTGTCGATGGAAAAACTGTTTTTT
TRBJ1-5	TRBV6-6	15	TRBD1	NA	CASWDRARGDQPQHF	TGTGCCAGCTGGGACAGGGCTCGGGGGGATCAGCCCCAGCATTTT
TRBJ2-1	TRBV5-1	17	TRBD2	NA	CASSLGLAGGPGNEQFF	TGCGCCAGCAGCTTGGGGTTAGCGGGGGGCCCTGGGAATGAGCAGTTCTTC